Listed here are 14 T cell receptor beta chains from one sample, sequenced in a study of T cells after yellow fever vaccination (dated by TCRdb to between 2019 and 2020). Library prep was done by 5' RACE. Instrument used: Illumina HiSeq 2500. TCRdb reran the public reads through fastp at Q25 and MiXCR, keeping productive beta chains. Every entry covers one CDR3 protein and lists the most common genes and DNA from its rows. The sample includes a few hundred thousand distinct CDR3 sequences, with about 7.1% observed a single time. The ten largest clones add up to 0.85% of the sample. The intended sense of this specimen's treatment or condition label: live attenuated yellow fever vaccine strain. Material: CD4+ T cells sorted from PBMCs, obtained 15 days after the yellow fever booster vaccination. Receptors were obtained from a man aged 30 to 39 who received the YFV17D yellow fever vaccine.

Here the CDR3 DNA reads TGCGCCAGCAGCGACGGACTAGCTCCTCATGAGCAGTTCTTC. Translated: CASSDGLAPHEQFF. This chain uses TRBV5-1 with TRBJ2-1; TRBD2 agrees at 8 bases. The V and J ends lost 4 bases and 8 bases, in that order; junction bases with no gene match: 8. Germline V gene lookup returns CDR1 SGHRS and CDR2 YFSETQ. This CDR3 comprises 14 residues. The entire variable domain, with the rest obtained from reference TRBV5-1 and TRBJ2-1, is as follows: KAGVTQTPRYLIKTRGQQVTLSCSPISGHRSVSWYQQTPGQGLQFLFEYFSETQRNKGNFPGRFSGRQFSNSRSEMNVSTLELGDSALYLCASSDGLAPHEQFFGPGTRLTVL.

Ten or more counts support this clonotype. The rearrangement uses TRBV12-3 or TRBV12-4 and TRBJ2-5; no clear D gene. The CDR3 contains 14 residues. With 3 bases removed from V and 4 bases from J, the gap between germline ends came to 12 bases. The CDR3, as DNA: TGTGCCAGCAGTTTTCACGCAGGCAGAGAGACCCAGTACTTC. Translated: CASSFHAGRETQYF.

This clonotype was detected only a few times. The chain couples TRBV20-1 to TRBJ2-7; TRBD1 aligns across 8 bases. Per germline, CDR1 DFQATT and CDR2 SNEGSKA (reference sequence). The CDR3 is 14 residues long. The V gene end was trimmed by 5 bases and the J gene end by 0 bases; junction bases not matched to a gene: 6. Here the CDR3 DNA reads TGCAGTGCTCGTCTGGACAGGGCCTCCTACGAGCAGTACTTC. The encoded protein is CSARLDRASYEQYF.

The rearrangement joins TRBV7-9 to TRBJ2-7, with D perhaps TRBD1 (5 bases). The germline V gene encodes CDR1 SEHNR and CDR2 FQNEAQ (reference sequence). The V end was cut by 5 bases, the J end by 2 bases, with 16 bases between. CDR3 size: 15 residues. The CDR3 nucleotides are TGTGCCAGCAGCCTAGGACACAGCACAACCTACGAGCAGTACTTC. Protein sequence: CASSLGHSTTYEQYF.

This clonotype was recorded many times. The V and J genes are TRBV12-3 or TRBV12-4 and TRBJ2-2; 11 bases are a match to TRBD2. The CDR3 totals 15 residues. The V gene end was trimmed by 6 bases and the J gene end by 6 bases; junction bases not matched to a gene: 6. The CDR3 loop reads CASRRTSGSPGELFF. CDR3 DNA: TGTGCCAGCAGGAGAACTAGCGGGAGTCCCGGGGAGCTGTTTTTT.

This clonotype has only a few counts. The chain employs TRBV4-3 and TRBJ1-6; TRBD1 might be the D (5 bases). V dropped 4 bases and J dropped 0 bases, with 10 bases sitting between them. CDR1 is LGHNA and CDR2 is YSLEER in the germline V gene. This CDR3 has 16 residues. The CDR3 bases are TGCGCCAGCAGCCTGGGACGTAGCTCCTATAATTCACCCCTCCACTTT. Its translation is CASSLGRSSYNSPLHF.

The rearrangement links TRBV12-3 or TRBV12-4 to TRBJ2-7; D may be TRBD1 (6 bases). The CDR3 extends over 15 amino acids. V was shortened by 5 bases and J by 2 bases, with 16 bases between the two germline ends. CDR3 coding DNA: TGTGCCAGCAGTCTCCGGGACACGGGTCCCTACGAGCAGTACTTC. Translation: CASSLRDTGPYEQYF.

This clonotype was seen only a few times. The chain has TRBV27 and TRBJ2-6; D ambiguous. CDR3 length: 14 residues. V lost 4 bases, J lost 0 bases, and 4 bases lay in between. The germline V gene encodes CDR1 MNHEY and CDR2 SMNVEV (reference sequence). CDR3: CASSWTSGANVLTF. The CDR3 DNA follows: TGTGCCAGCAGTTGGACCTCTGGGGCCAACGTCCTGACTTTC.

The rearrangement links TRBV24-1 to TRBJ2-1; D may be TRBD2 (7 bases). V was shortened by 4 bases and J by 5 bases, with 17 bases between the two germline ends. The CDR3 runs to 16 residues. Germline V gene lookup returns CDR1 KGHDR and CDR2 SFDVKD. The CDR3 bases are TGTGCCACCAGTGACCTTTCCCGGGGGGCGGACAATGAGCAGTTCTTC. It translates to CATSDLSRGADNEQFF.

This clonotype came up many times. The genes are TRBV7-3 and TRBJ2-1; possibly TRBD1 for D (6 bases). There are 15 residues in the CDR3. Germline V gene data show CDR1 as SGHTA and CDR2 as FQGTGA. Deletions cut 4 bases from V and 1 base from J, with 11 bases between. The CDR3 DNA follows: TGTGCCAGCAGCTCTACAGGGCAATCCTACAATGAGCAGTTCTTC. Amino acids: CASSSTGQSYNEQFF.

A note on this clonotype: The junction differs from germline at one of its ends, possibly a read error. This rearrangement joins TRBV28 to TRBJ2-7, with D hard to call. Germline CDR1 MDHEN, CDR2 SYDVKM. This CDR3 is 13 amino acids long. The CDR3 protein is CASSVVGSLARIF. The CDR3 nucleotides read TGTGCCAGCAGCGTGGTCGGATCTCTGGCGAGAATCTTC.

This clonotype has more than one count but fewer than ten. This chain uses TRBV5-6 with TRBJ1-6, with TRBD1 as a possible D gene (5 bases). The germline V gene encodes CDR1 SGHDT and CDR2 YYEEEE. The CDR3 contains 16 residues. V lost 0 bases and J 7 bases, leaving 14 bases between the germline ends. The CDR3 protein is CASSLGGQGPNSPLHF. The CDR3 DNA is TGTGCCAGCAGCTTGGGGGGTCAGGGTCCGAATTCACCCCTCCACTTT.

This clonotype came up a few times. The CDR3 region is CATSRDARDGDTQYF. CDR3 coding DNA: TGTGCCACCAGCAGAGATGCGAGGGACGGAGATACGCAGTATTTT. The rearrangement uses TRBV15 and TRBJ2-3; D is possibly TRBD1 or TRBD2 (5 bases each). From germline, CDR1 is LNHNV and CDR2 YYDKDF (reference sequence). With 0 bases removed from V and 5 bases from J, the gap between germline ends came to 12 bases. The CDR3 is made up of 15 amino acids. The complete variable domain, with remaining parts taken from reference TRBV15 and TRBJ2-3, reads DAMVIQNPRYQVTQFGKPVTLSCSQTLNHNVMYWYQQKSSQAPKLLFHYYDKDFNNEADTPDNFQSRRPNTSFCFLDIRSPGLGDTAMYLCATSRDARDGDTQYFGPGTRLTVL.

This clonotype was observed at least ten times. This sequence joins TRBV5-1 and TRBJ2-1; 12 bases align to TRBD2. Germline V gene data show CDR1 as SGHRS and CDR2 as YFSETQ. The CDR3 sequence is 16 residues long. Unmatched junction bases numbered 10, after V lost 4 bases and J lost 8 bases. The CDR3: CASSPWTSGTGYEQFF. CDR3 bases: TGCGCCAGCAGCCCCTGGACTAGCGGGACAGGTTATGAGCAGTTCTTC. Full variable domain (missing parts from reference TRBV5-1 and TRBJ2-1): KAGVTQTPRYLIKTRGQQVTLSCSPISGHRSVSWYQQTPGQGLQFLFEYFSETQRNKGNFPGRFSGRQFSNSRSEMNVSTLELGDSALYLCASSPWTSGTGYEQFFGPGTRLTVL.